This TCR beta chain was sequenced in a study of blood T cells in healthy people across ages. On the study more broadly: About one barcoded beta molecule was captured per two T cells (by template switching).

The authors ran a second PCR of 7 to 11 cycles using a sample-barcoded 5' primer and a J-beta primer mix. Every cDNA was tagged by a template-switch adaptor with 12 random nucleotides. Any given sample supplied a minimum of 2.5 million CDR3-containing paired-end reads. MiXCR, applied by TCRdb to the 5' RACE reads, yields one record per CDR3 protein. The data contain about 1,800,000 distinct CDR3 sequences, 28% of them singletons. Looked up from germline, CDR1 is MNHEY and CDR2 is SMNVEV (reference sequence). CDR3 length: 13 amino acids. The V gene lost 4 bases and the J gene lost 7 bases, with 8 bases spanning the gap. Study results and caveats: Researchers said unsorted PBMCs prevented a conclusive naive versus antigen-experienced comparison.

This clonotype was counted a few times. Its antigen is undetermined. The clonotype originates from a woman in her twenties or thirties in good health. Sequenced: blood. J is TRBJ1-6 and V is TRBV27; no clear D. For the CDR3, the DNA is TGTGCCAGCAGTTCCCAGAGAAATTCACCCCTCCACTTT. This sequence encodes CASSSQRNSPLHF.